This TCR beta chain originates from a study of control samples from healthy donors and cancer patients (dated by TCRdb to the early 2020s). Concerning this clone itself: No antigen is known for it. Base qualities were left out, and no much larger clone turns up one base away.

Libraries were constructed by the immunoSEQ multiplex PCR assay. TCRdb took this table from immuneACCESS and kept in-frame rearrangements with V and J called. Such tables lack part of the clones; where checked against another copy, unresolved V genes explain under half of the gap, and the rest is unexplained. This sample has around 140,000 clones in its table, and about 90% of those were observed once. The ten top clones hold 3.2% of the sample. The V end gives up 1 base and the J end 8 bases, leaving 8 bases in the junction not matched to a gene. The CDR3 measures 15 amino acids from cysteine to phenylalanine. Left in the record is the CDR3 DNA by itself, 45 bases read in frame from the first base. The CDR1 and CDR2 encoded by the germline V gene (reference sequence) are SEHNR and FQNEAQ.

The chain is made from TRBV7-9 and TRBJ1-2; TRBD1 matches 9 bases in the middle. The sequence came from a young man in good health. Sequenced material: blood. The CDR3 corresponds to CASSLGRTGGAGYTF. The sequence in DNA is TGTGCCAGCAGCTTAGGCCGAACAGGGGGCGCGGGCTACACCTTC. The entire variable domain, with the stretches around the CDR3 drawn from the reference TRBV7-9 and TRBJ1-2 proteins, is DTGVSQNPRHKITKRGQNVTFRCDPISEHNRLYWYRQTLGQGPEFLTYFQNEAQLEKSRLLSDRFSAERPKGSFSTLEIQRTEQGDSAMYLCASSLGRTGGAGYTFGSGTRLTVV.